Presented here are 32 T cell receptor beta chains from one specimen sequenced in a study of T cells in narcolepsy. Produced via immunoSEQ multiplex PCR; TCRdb's table is partial and in-frame only. The data show fewer than 40,000 clones, more than 80% seen once. Specimen: CD45RA- memory CD4+ T cells from PBMCs. These receptors were collected from a human donor with narcolepsy.

The chain combines TRBV5-4 with TRBJ1-2; no definite D call. CDR1 SGHNT and CDR2 YYREEE come from the germline V gene (reference sequence). The CDR3 spans 15 residues. Trimming took 1 base from V and 2 from J, leaving 12 bases between them. In DNA form, the CDR3 reads TGTGCCAGCAGCTTGTGGGCCAATGCCAACTATGGCTACACCTTC. This translates into CASSLWANANYGYTF.

This rearrangement joins TRBV11-3 to TRBJ2-7; TRBD1 matches at 11 bases. Trimming cost V 5 bases and J 1 base; bases outside gene matches: 4. The CDR3 contains 15 residues. CDR1 and CDR2 from the germline V gene are SGHNT and YENEEA. The chain's CDR3 is CASSTGQGGSYEQYV. Written as DNA, the CDR3 is TGTGCCAGCAGCACGGGACAGGGGGGGTCCTACGAGCAGTACGTC.

The count of this clone is one. The chain links TRBV25-1 to TRBJ2-6; the D gene is possibly TRBD1 (5 bases). This CDR3 comprises 18 residues. The V gene's germline CDR1 is MGHDK and CDR2 SYGVNS. V was trimmed by 5 bases and J by 5 bases, leaving 22 bases between them. The CDR3 here is CASSQSEDGQSRANVLTF. DNA of the CDR3: TGTGCCAGCAGTCAATCGGAAGATGGACAAAGTCGGGCCAACGTCCTGACTTTC.

The V gene is TRBV19, the J gene TRBJ1-5; D remains ambiguous. Looked up from germline, CDR1 is LNHDA and CDR2 is SQIVND (reference sequence). The CDR3 consists of 14 residues. Trimming removed 3 bases from V and 4 bases from J, with 10 bases in between. The chain's CDR3 is CASSILRPNQPQHF. The CDR3, as DNA: TGTGCCAGTAGTATCCTCAGACCAAATCAGCCCCAGCATTTT. Full variable domain (missing parts from reference TRBV19 and TRBJ1-5): DGGITQSPKYLFRKEGQNVTLSCEQNLNHDAMYWYRQDPGQGLRLIYYSQIVNDFQKGDIAEGYSVSREKKESFPLTVTSAQKNPTAFYLCASSILRPNQPQHFGDGTRLSIL.

J is TRBJ2-5 and V is TRBV19; D might be TRBD1 or TRBD2, each matching 5 bases. The V gene lost 11 bases and the J gene lost 4 bases, with 14 bases spanning the gap. Germline values: CDR1 LNHDA, CDR2 SQIVND (reference sequence). CDR3 length: 12 residues. As DNA, the CDR3 is TGTGCCTCCGGGGCCCTGGCAGAGACCCAGTACTTC. Amino acids: CASGALAETQYF.

The chain has TRBV7-8 and TRBJ2-7; no firm D call. Trimming left V 5 bases short and J 3 bases short, with 11 bases between. Germline CDR1 and CDR2: SGHVS and FQNEAQ. The CDR3 is made up of 13 amino acids. CDR3 protein: CASSKSLLYEQYV. CDR3 bases: TGTGCCAGCAGCAAAAGCCTCCTCTACGAGCAGTACGTC.

This clone appeared a few times. The chain employs TRBV7-2 and TRBJ2-5; TRBD2 agrees at 11 bases. Germline V gene data show CDR1 as SGHTA and CDR2 as FQGNSA. Unmatched junction bases numbered 8, after V lost 2 bases and J lost 6 bases. The CDR3 extends over 16 amino acids. CDR3 in DNA: TGTGCCAGCAGCTTACTATTAGCGGGGGGGGGACAGACCCAGTACTTC. It specifies CASSLLLAGGGQTQYF.

The V gene is TRBV11-2, the J gene TRBJ1-5; D gene ambiguous. From germline, CDR1 is SGHAT and CDR2 FQNNGV. The ends were cut back, 5 bases at V and 4 bases at J, with 6 bases in the middle. This CDR3 contains 12 residues. This chain's CDR3 is CASSALNQPQHF. The CDR3 bases are TGTGCCAGCAGCGCCCTTAATCAGCCCCAGCATTTT.

As DNA, the CDR3 is TGTGCCAGCAGCCTAGCGGGGGCTTACAATGAGCAGTTCTTC. It codes for CASSLAGAYNEQFF. The gene calls are TRBV2 and TRBJ2-1; 10 positions match TRBD2. V was clipped by 6 bases and J by 4 bases; unmatched bases: 3. Germline-derived CDR1 and CDR2 are SNHLY and FYNNEI. CDR3 size: 14 residues.

This chain uses TRBV7-3 with TRBJ2-3, with a possible D match to TRBD1 (5 bases). There are 14 residues in the CDR3. V lost 5 bases and J 2 bases, leaving 11 bases between the germline ends. The germline gives CDR1 SGHTA, CDR2 FQGTGA. Here the CDR3 DNA reads TGTGCCAGCAGCCCGGCAGGGTACACAGATACGCAGTATTTT. Translated, it gives CASSPAGYTDTQYF.

The V call is TRBV9, the J call TRBJ2-1; 12 bases map to TRBD2. V shed 4 bases, J shed 9 bases, and the junction held 8 bases outside the gene matches. This CDR3 is built from 15 residues. Looked up from germline, CDR1 is SGDLS and CDR2 is YYNGEE. For the CDR3, the DNA is TGTGCCAGCAGCCCCCGACTAGCGGGGGCGGGTGAGCAGTTCTTC. Residues: CASSPRLAGAGEQFF.

This clone has just a few counts. V and J are TRBV9 and TRBJ2-3, with 13 bases lining up with TRBD2. Unmatched junction bases numbered 9, after V lost 1 base and J lost 1 base. The CDR3 has 19 residues. Germline CDR1 SGDLS, CDR2 YYNGEE. CDR3 protein: CASSVPTSGGSEGTDTQYF. DNA for the CDR3: TGTGCCAGCAGCGTACCGACTAGCGGGGGGTCCGAGGGCACAGATACGCAGTATTTT.

This rearrangement joins TRBV7-2 to TRBJ2-6; 9 bases line up with TRBD2. The CDR3 covers 18 residues. The V gene's germline CDR1 is SGHTA and CDR2 FQGNSA. J was trimmed by 0 bases and V by 2 bases; bases with no gene match: 5. The CDR3 sequence is CASSLRGGGASGANVLTF. The CDR3 coding sequence is TGTGCCAGCAGCTTAAGGGGCGGGGGGGCCTCTGGGGCCAACGTCCTGACTTTC.

The chain is built from TRBV6-1 and TRBJ2-7; 7 positions agree with TRBD1. The CDR3 runs to 15 residues. The junction had 6 bases not matched to a gene; V was cut back by 4 bases and J by 0 bases. The germline CDR1 and CDR2 sequences are MNHNS and SASEGT. CDR3 nucleotides: TGTGCCAGCAGTGCGACAGGGTTTACCTCCTACGAGCAGTACTTC. This sequence encodes CASSATGFTSYEQYF.

The chain joins TRBV30 to TRBJ1-5; no clear D gene. CDR3 length: 13 residues. The germline V gene encodes CDR1 GTSNPN and CDR2 SVGIG (reference sequence). Deletions cut 0 bases from V and 6 bases from J, with 9 bases between. CDR3 coding DNA: TGTGCCTGGAGTGTCGGACGGCGTCAGCCCCAGCATTTT. Translation gives CAWSVGRRQPQHF.

The V call is TRBV15, the J call TRBJ2-1, with TRBD2 matching over 11 bases. CDR3 length: 15 residues. The V gene's germline CDR1 is LNHNV and CDR2 YYDKDF (reference sequence). The trim removed 1 base at V and 5 bases at J, leaving 1 base unmatched. CDR3 in DNA: TGTGCCACCAGCAGAGGGGGACTAGCGGACAATGAGCAGTTCTTC. Protein: CATSRGGLADNEQFF.

This clone was observed a few times. The rearrangement uses TRBV18 and TRBJ2-3; D not certain. Trimming stripped 2 bases from V and 4 bases from J, with 10 bases between. The CDR3 runs 14 residues. Germline V CDR1 and CDR2: KGHSH, LQKENI. The DNA of the CDR3 is TGTGCCAGCTCACCAGGGGTCAGTTCAGATACGCAGTATTTT. Amino acids: CASSPGVSSDTQYF.

This chain uses TRBV28 with TRBJ2-4, with D perhaps matching TRBD1 (5 bases). The V gene lost 5 bases and the J gene lost 6 bases, with 11 bases spanning the gap. There are 13 residues in the CDR3. CDR1 and CDR2 from the germline V gene are MDHEN and SYDVKM. CDR3 DNA sequence: TGTGCCAGCAGTCCGCCGCAGGGAAACATTCAGTACTTC. It specifies CASSPPQGNIQYF.

This chain uses TRBV7-8 with TRBJ1-3; D ambiguous. The CDR3 covers 16 residues. Germline V gene data show CDR1 as SGHVS and CDR2 as FQNEAQ. Trimming cost V 4 bases and J 0 bases, with 13 bases left between them. CDR3 sequence: CASSSMGVISGNTIYF. The CDR3 DNA sequence: TGTGCCAGCAGCTCCATGGGAGTGATCTCTGGAAACACCATATATTTT.

This chain uses TRBV19 with TRBJ1-5; 8 bases are a match to TRBD1. In germline, CDR1 is LNHDA, CDR2 SQIVND (reference sequence). V was pared by 5 bases and J by 3 bases, with 9 bases of the junction left unmatched. The CDR3 consists of 16 residues. Here the CDR3 reads CASSLGQGFNNQPQHF. The CDR3 DNA follows: TGTGCCAGTAGTCTCGGACAGGGCTTTAACAATCAGCCCCAGCATTTT.

As for this clone: Additional DNA sequences in this sample encode the identical CDR3. The chain uses TRBV6-5 and TRBJ1-1, with D possibly being TRBD1 (6 bases). Germline CDR1 is MNHEY and CDR2 is SVGAGI. With 8 bases removed from V and 6 bases from J, the gap between germline ends came to 10 bases. The CDR3 totals 11 residues. In DNA, the CDR3 is TGTGCCAGCGGGGGGCGCGCTGAAGCTTTCTTT. As protein: CASGGRAEAFF.

V is TRBV11-2 and J is TRBJ2-7; perhaps D is TRBD1 or TRBD2 (5 bases each). The CDR3 covers 15 residues. Germline V gene sequence: CDR1 SGHAT, CDR2 FQNNGV. Trimming stripped 1 base from V and 4 bases from J, with 14 bases between. The CDR3 loop reads CASSLGGGTLYEQYF. CDR3 DNA sequence: TGTGCCAGCAGCTTAGGAGGTGGGACCCTTTACGAGCAGTACTTC. Variable domain in full (rest from reference TRBV11-2 and TRBJ2-7): EAGVAQSPRYKIIEKRQSVAFWCNPISGHATLYWYQQILGQGPKLLIQFQNNGVVDDSQLPKDRFSAERLKGVDSTLKIQPAKLEDSAVYLCASSLGGGTLYEQYFGPGTRLTVT.

This chain links TRBV5-6 with TRBJ1-4, with TRBD1 identical over 9 bases. The CDR3 is made up of 15 amino acids. Germline lookup yields CDR1 SGHDT and CDR2 YYEEEE. V gave up 4 bases and J gave up 8 bases; unmatched junction bases: 9. CDR3 in DNA: TGTGCCAGCAGCGCCGACAGGGGGTTACGGGAAAAACTGTTTTTT. This translates into CASSADRGLREKLFF.

This rearrangement joins TRBV7-8 to TRBJ2-1; D may be TRBD2 (5 bases). This CDR3 has 15 residues. Germline loops: CDR1 SGHVS, CDR2 FQNEAQ. Trimming pared 7 bases from V and 9 bases from J, leaving 22 bases between. The CDR3 is CASMGRIAPEGEQFF. CDR3 nucleotides: TGTGCCAGCATGGGTAGAATAGCGCCCGAGGGTGAGCAGTTCTTC.

This clone has more than one count but fewer than ten. The rearrangement joins TRBV19 to TRBJ1-1; D is perhaps TRBD1 (6 bases). In germline, CDR1 is LNHDA, CDR2 SQIVND (reference sequence). Trimming shortened V by 1 base and J by 4 bases, and 13 bases separated the two germline ends. This CDR3 has 15 amino acids. In DNA form, the CDR3 reads TGTGCCAGTAGTATAGGGGGGGCTGGCGGCACTGAAGCTTTCTTT. Translation: CASSIGGAGGTEAFF. Together with reference TRBV19 and TRBJ1-1, the CDR3 gives the full variable domain: DGGITQSPKYLFRKEGQNVTLSCEQNLNHDAMYWYRQDPGQGLRLIYYSQIVNDFQKGDIAEGYSVSREKKESFPLTVTSAQKNPTAFYLCASSIGGAGGTEAFFGQGTRLTVV.

This chain joins TRBV4-1 and TRBJ2-5; 11 positions match TRBD2. The CDR3 totals 18 residues. V trimming: 0 bases; J trimming: 2 bases; junction bases outside the gene matches: 8. From germline, CDR1 is MGHRA and CDR2 YSYEKL. The CDR3 sequence: CASSQDGNLAGGQETQYF. CDR3 DNA sequence: TGCGCCAGCAGCCAAGATGGAAACCTAGCGGGGGGTCAAGAGACCCAGTACTTC.

V is TRBV10-2 and J is TRBJ2-7, with D maybe TRBD1 (6 bases). Between the trimmed V and J ends, which lost 10 bases and 2 bases, there was a span of 12 bases. Germline V gives CDR1 WSHSY, CDR2 SAAADI. This CDR3 region has 12 residues. CDR3 nucleotides: TGCGCCACCAGCAAGGGGGCCTACGAGCAGTACTTC. Protein product: CATSKGAYEQYF.

The gene calls are TRBV4-3 and TRBJ1-2; no firm D call. Germline V gene sequence: CDR1 LGHNA, CDR2 YSLEER. The CDR3 runs to 16 residues. The V and J ends lost 2 bases and 3 bases respectively, with 16 bases between them. CDR3 in amino acids: CASSQYWPPEDYGYTF. CDR3 bases: TGCGCCAGCAGCCAATATTGGCCCCCGGAGGACTATGGCTACACCTTC.

The rearrangement uses TRBV7-2 and TRBJ2-5, with 7 bases identical to TRBD2. The CDR3 is made up of 16 amino acids. The germline gives CDR1 SGHTA, CDR2 FQGNSA. V lost 2 bases and J lost 0; bases outside the gene matches: 6. The CDR3 loop is CASSLRAGGNQETQYF. The CDR3 DNA is TGTGCCAGCAGCTTAAGAGCCGGGGGGAACCAAGAGACCCAGTACTTC.

The gene calls are TRBV5-8 and TRBJ1-4, with 9 bases that match TRBD1. Germline-derived CDR1 and CDR2 are SGHTS and YDEGEE. This CDR3 contains 16 residues. With 3 bases clipped from V and 2 bases from J, the junction kept 5 bases outside the gene matches. The CDR3 DNA is TGTGCCAGCAGCTCAGCCGGGACAGGGACTAATGAAAAACTGTTTTTT. As protein: CASSSAGTGTNEKLFF.

The chain has TRBV9 and TRBJ1-2, with D uncertain. Trimming removed 0 bases at V and 7 bases at J, with 16 bases between. Per germline, CDR1 SGDLS and CDR2 YYNGEE. The CDR3 loop spans 15 amino acids. The CDR3 bases are TGTGCCAGCAGCGTAGCGGCTCAAACACAAAGTGGCTACACCTTC. The encoded protein is CASSVAAQTQSGYTF.

This chain links TRBV9 with TRBJ1-6; 9 bases agree with TRBD1. This CDR3 is built from 16 residues. V dropped 2 bases and J dropped 7; count of bases not matched to a gene: 7. Germline V gene sequence: CDR1 SGDLS, CDR2 YYNGEE. The CDR3 loop reads CASSVGTGLGNSPLHF. In DNA, the CDR3 is TGTGCCAGCAGCGTCGGGACAGGGCTCGGGAATTCACCCCTCCACTTT. Full variable domain (missing parts from reference TRBV9 and TRBJ1-6): DSGVTQTPKHLITATGQRVTLRCSPRSGDLSVYWYQQSLDQGLQFLIQYYNGEERAKGNILERFSAQQFPDLHSELNLSSLELGDSALYFCASSVGTGLGNSPLHFGNGTRLTVT.